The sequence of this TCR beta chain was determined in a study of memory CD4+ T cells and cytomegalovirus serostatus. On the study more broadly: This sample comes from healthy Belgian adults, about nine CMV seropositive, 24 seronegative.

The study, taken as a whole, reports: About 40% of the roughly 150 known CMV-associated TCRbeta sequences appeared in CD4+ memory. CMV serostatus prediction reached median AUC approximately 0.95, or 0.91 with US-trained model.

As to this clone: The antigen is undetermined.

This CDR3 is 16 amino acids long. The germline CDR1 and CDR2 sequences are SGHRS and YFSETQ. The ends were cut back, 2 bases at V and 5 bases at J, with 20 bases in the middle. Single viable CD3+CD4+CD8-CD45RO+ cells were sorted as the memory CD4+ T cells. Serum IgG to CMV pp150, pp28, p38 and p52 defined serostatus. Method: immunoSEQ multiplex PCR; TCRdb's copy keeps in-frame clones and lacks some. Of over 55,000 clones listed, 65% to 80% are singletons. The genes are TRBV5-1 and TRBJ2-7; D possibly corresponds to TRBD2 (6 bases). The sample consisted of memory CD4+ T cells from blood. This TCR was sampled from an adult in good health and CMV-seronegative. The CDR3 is CASSFVLAEGGDEQYF. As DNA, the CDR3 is TGCGCCAGCAGCTTTGTCTTAGCGGAGGGCGGGGACGAGCAGTACTTC.